This is a list of T cell receptor beta chains from one sample in a study of metastatic and nonmetastatic thyroid tumors. Via MiXCR, TCRdb re-called the PCR reads. The table lists about 38,000 clones, approximately 44% of them singletons. Specimen: tumor tissue. These receptors all stem from a male donor with papillary thyroid cancer or a benign thyroid nodule (not recorded which). Some clones in this sample may be carry-over from other donors' samples. The CDR3 runs from the conserved cysteine through the conserved F or W. A D gene is named only where the DNA matches it firmly. For some rows the clone size is stated as once, few or many, or as a class when expanded; others skip it.

V	J	size	D	DNA	CDR3
TRBV6-1	TRBJ2-7	few	TRBD1	TGTGCCAGCAGACGAGGACAGGTCTCCTACGAGCAGTACTTC	CASRRGQVSYEQYF
TRBV3-1	TRBJ2-2	.	.	TGTGCCAGCAGCCAAGATAGTCGCCTTCTAAAGCTGTTTTTT	CASSQDSRLLKLFF
TRBV6-4	TRBJ2-2	few	.	TGTGCCAGCAGTACTGGCCGGGACTCCAACACCGGGGAGCTGTTTTTT	CASSTGRDSNTGELFF
TRBV2	TRBJ2-2	.	.	TGTGCCAGCAGTGTTATGCGGGGTAACACCGGGGAGCTGTTTTTT	CASSVMRGNTGELFF
TRBV6-4	TRBJ2-1	few	TRBD2	TGTGCCAGCAGTGAAGCGGGGGGGCACAATGAGCAGTTCTTC	CASSEAGGHNEQFF
TRBV11-2	TRBJ1-1	.	.	TGTGCCAGCAGCTTGTTTGGGACGGGGAACACTGAAGCTTTCTTT	CASSLFGTGNTEAFF
TRBV28	TRBJ2-7	few	.	TGTGCCAGCAGTTCCTTAGCCGGATCCACCTACGAGCAGTACTTC	CASSSLAGSTYEQYF
TRBV5-1	TRBJ2-7	once	TRBD1	TGCGCCAGCAGCTACGTCCCCGACAGGGGATCCTACGAGCAGTACTTC	CASSYVPDRGSYEQYF
TRBV5-1	TRBJ1-4	.	.	TGCGCCAGCAGCTTGGCCGCGGTCGTGGTGGAGGAAAAACTGTTTTTT	CASSLAAVVVEEKLFF
TRBV7-8	TRBJ2-7	.	.	TGTGCCAGCAGCTTAGCGGCTTTAGTAGACACACCCTACGAGCAGTACTTC	CASSLAALVDTPYEQYF
TRBV4-2	TRBJ2-2	few	.	TGTGCCAGCAGCCTGAGCACAGGACCCACCGGGGAGCTGTTTTTT	CASSLSTGPTGELFF
TRBV15	TRBJ2-5	.	.	TGTGCCACCAGCAGGGCCAGGGTAGGAGAGACCCAGTACTTC	CATSRARVGETQYF
TRBV6-2/TRBV6-3	TRBJ2-7	few	.	TGTGCCAGCAGTAATAGCAGAAGCTCCTACGAGCAGTACTTC	CASSNSRSSYEQYF
TRBV19	TRBJ1-1	.	.	TGTGCCAGTAGTCCTTTCTCCTCCGGGAACACTGAAGCTTTCTTT	CASSPFSSGNTEAFF
TRBV12-3/TRBV12-4	TRBJ1-4	few	.	TGTGCCAGCAGTCGTTCCCTGATCAGGCCCTTTAATGAAAAACTGTTTTTT	CASSRSLIRPFNEKLFF
TRBV5-1	TRBJ2-5	.	.	TGCGCCAGCAGCTTGCTGGGAACCCAGTACTTC	CASSLLGTQYF
TRBV4-1	TRBJ1-2	.	TRBD1	TGCGCCAGCAGCCAAGACCGGGACAGGGCCTATGGCTACACCTTC	CASSQDRDRAYGYTF
TRBV6-6	TRBJ1-2	.	TRBD1	TGTGCCAGCAGTTACTCGATGCCAGGGGGCAACTATGGCTACACCTTC	CASSYSMPGGNYGYTF
TRBV11-2	TRBJ2-7	.	TRBD2	TGTGCCAGCAGCTTACGGCTTACTAGCGGGGGGGCCTACGAGCAGTACTTC	CASSLRLTSGGAYEQYF
TRBV20-1	TRBJ2-7	.	TRBD1	TGCAGTGCTAGAGATCCGGGACAGGGGGGAAACGAGCAGTACTTC	CSARDPGQGGNEQYF
TRBV28	TRBJ2-7	.	.	TGTGCCAGCAGAAGGGCCTCCTACGAGCAGTACTTC	CASRRASYEQYF
TRBV6-1	TRBJ1-6	few	TRBD1	TGTGCCAGCAGCCAGACAGGGAATTCACCCCTCCACTTT	CASSQTGNSPLHF
TRBV5-1	TRBJ2-5	.	TRBD1	TGCGCCAGCAGTCTGACGGGACAGAAAGAGACCCAGTACTTC	CASSLTGQKETQYF
TRBV30	TRBJ2-2	.	TRBD1	TGTGCCTGGAGGGGGGACAGGGATCCCGGGGAGCTGTTTTTT	CAWRGDRDPGELFF
TRBV6-1	TRBJ2-1	few	TRBD2	TGTGCCAGCAGTGAAGAGGCGGGGGGCTCCTACAATGAGCAGTTCTTC	CASSEEAGGSYNEQFF
TRBV2	TRBJ2-1	.	.	TGTGCCAGCAGGGGGGAGCCTTCCTACAATGAGCAGTTCTTC	CASRGEPSYNEQFF
TRBV27	TRBJ2-1	.	.	TGTGCCAGCAGTACCACAGAGAATTCCTACAATGAGCAGTTCTTC	CASSTTENSYNEQFF
TRBV13	TRBJ1-6	once	.	TGTGCCAGCAGCTTAGGCCTTGGACCCCTCCACTTT	CASSLGLGPLHF
TRBV2	TRBJ2-5	many	.	TGTGCCAGCAGTGACACAGGGAGCGGAGAGACCCAGTACTTC	CASSDTGSGETQYF
TRBV20-1	TRBJ1-6	.	.	TGCAGTGCTAGAGATGTTGCCGATTCACCCCTCCACTTT	CSARDVADSPLHF
TRBV6-1	TRBJ1-1	.	.	TGTGCCAGCCGGTGGTGGGCCATGAACACTGAAGCTTTCTTT	CASRWWAMNTEAFF
TRBV19	TRBJ1-3	.	.	TGTGCCAGTAGTATACAGGGGAGGAACACCATATATTTT	CASSIQGRNTIYF
TRBV28	TRBJ2-7	.	.	TGTGCCAGCAGTTTGCCGGGGCAGGGTGGAGCAGTACCTTTAGTCGAGCAGTACTTC	CASSLPGQGGAVPLVEQYF
TRBV6-1	TRBJ2-7	many	.	TGTGCCAGCAGTCTTGGGACACCAAGGGACGAGCAGTACTTC	CASSLGTPRDEQYF
TRBV10-3	TRBJ2-7	.	.	TGTGCCATCAGTGAGTCGGGAAGCAACGAGCAGTACTTC	CAISESGSNEQYF
TRBV28	TRBJ2-5	.	.	TGTGCCAGCAGTTTTTCTGGGGGCAGGAAGACCCAGTACTTC	CASSFSGGRKTQYF
TRBV6-1	TRBJ2-7	few	TRBD1	TGTGCCAGCAGTGAAGCCGGGACAGGCCCCTACGAGCAGTACTTC	CASSEAGTGPYEQYF